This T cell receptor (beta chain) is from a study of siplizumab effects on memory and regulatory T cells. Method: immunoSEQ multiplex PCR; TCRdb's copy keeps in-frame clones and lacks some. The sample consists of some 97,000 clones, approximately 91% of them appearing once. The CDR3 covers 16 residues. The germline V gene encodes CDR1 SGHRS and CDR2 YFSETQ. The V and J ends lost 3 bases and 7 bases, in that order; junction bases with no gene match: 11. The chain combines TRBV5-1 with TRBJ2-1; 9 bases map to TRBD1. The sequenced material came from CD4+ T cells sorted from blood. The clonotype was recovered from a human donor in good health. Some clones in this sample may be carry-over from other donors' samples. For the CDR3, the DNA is TGCGCCAGCAGCTCCGAGCGTACAGGGGGCGTTAATGAGCAGTTCTTC. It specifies CASSSERTGGVNEQFF.